The source of this TCR beta chain is a study of blood T cells in healthy people across ages. Notes on the study in general: Since the PBMCs were unsorted, naive and antigen-experienced cells could not be conclusively compared.

Donor samples were obtained from healthy Caucasian individuals from Russia, aged about 6 to 95. PBMCs, at least 6 million per sample, were isolated. Sample-barcoded 5' priming and a J-beta primer mix drove a second PCR of 7 to 11 cycles. Individual samples furnished no less than 3 million CDR3-containing paired-end reads apiece. MiXCR, applied by TCRdb to the 5' RACE reads, yields one record per CDR3 protein. This sample carries around 1.1 million distinct CDR3 sequences, around two fifths of them seen once, and the ten largest clones take 10% to 15%. In germline, CDR1 is MNHNY, CDR2 SVGAGI (reference sequence). The CDR3 length is 16 residues. V was pared by 5 bases and J by 0 bases, with 6 bases of the junction left unmatched. As for this clonotype: As yet, its antigen is unknown.

J is TRBJ1-1 and V is TRBV6-6, with 10 positions matching TRBD1. This TCR came from a man aged 18 to 29 in good health. Input material: blood. CDR3 in DNA: TGTGCCAGCAGTGGATGGGACAGGGGAATGAACACTGAAGCTTTCTTT. As protein: CASSGWDRGMNTEAFF.